Reported below is one T cell receptor (beta chain). This sample stems from a study of patients and donors after allogeneic stem cell transplantation. TCRdb reprocessed the RT-PCR reads via MiXCR and lists one record per CDR3 protein. Of some 960,000 distinct CDR3 sequences in the sample, approximately 18% were seen once. Material: blood, either unsorted or a sorted T cell fraction (not recorded which). The receptor's source is a human donor who was either an allogeneic HSCT recipient or a stem cell or donor lymphocyte infusion donor (not recorded which). It is not recorded whose cells these are; they may come from a transplant donor.

CDR3 nucleotides: TGTGCCAGCAGTTTGGGTAGGCAAACGCGCACAGATACGCAGTATTTT. Its protein is CASSLGRQTRTDTQYF. The J gene is TRBJ2-3, the V gene TRBV12-3 or TRBV12-4; D gene unclear. Trimming left V 3 bases short and J 1 base short, with 14 bases between. The CDR3 loop spans 16 amino acids.